This T cell receptor (beta chain) was profiled in a study of shared clonotypes between healthy human individuals. Germline V lookup: CDR1 SEHNR, CDR2 FQNEAQ (reference sequence). The CDR3 contains 18 residues. Original data processing: ImmunoSEQ yielded junction-only sequences lacking quality scores, so filtering differed. TCRdb's copy holds only in-frame clones and misses some; the assay was immunoSEQ multiplex PCR. V and J calls and clone size are those listed in that table; D and trimming were worked out from the DNA. Among under 1,100,000 clones listed, about 70% were seen once. As for this clone: The target antigen is unknown.

Broader study findings: An effect of sequencing depth on clonotype sharing among donors was expected. Blood was the sole source, and tissue repertoires probably differ.

The clonotype comes from a man in his late teens or twenties in good health. The specimen was memory CD4+ T cells sorted from blood. Indicated subset: CD45RA-negative fraction. The chain has TRBV7-9 and TRBJ2-5; a weak D match, TRBD1 (7 bases). The J call may be mistaken, given a closer DNA end match to TRBJ2-7. As DNA, the CDR3 is TGTGCCAGCAGCCTCGAAGCGGGCACGACAGGGTCCAGGGGCGAGCAGTACTTC. Its protein is CASSLEAGTTGSRGEQYF.